This TCR beta chain was documented in a study of T cells in Graves' hyperthyroidism and ophthalmopathy. Over 18 months, lack of ophthalmopathy progression marked Graves' hyperthyroidism as stable. Amplification yielded TCR beta CDR3 regions, with RNA transcripts as the source. The HTBI set primed first-round TCR CDR3 RT-PCR. TCRdb processed the multiplex PCR reads anew with MiXCR; each CDR3 protein has one entry. The sample contains 600,000 or so distinct CDR3 sequences, around 15% of which appear only once. This clonotype was seen many times. Its specificity is unknown. Study outcomes and limitations: Separation of ophthalmopathy from stable hyperthyroidism was achieved by a 13 V-J model.

CDR1 is MDHEN, CDR2 SYDVKM, per germline. This CDR3 has 15 residues. V shed 6 bases, J shed 10 bases, and the junction held 9 bases outside the gene matches. This TCR derives from a young woman with Graves' hyperthyroidism. The genes are TRBV28 and TRBJ2-1, with TRBD2 identical over 13 bases. Input material: blood. The chain's CDR3 is CASRQTSGRPREQFF. As DNA, the CDR3 is TGTGCCAGCAGGCAGACTAGCGGGAGGCCCCGGGAGCAGTTCTTC.